Below, 28 T cell receptor beta chains from the same sample are listed, as sequenced in a study of patients and donors after allogeneic stem cell transplantation (TCRdb year 2020). Library prep was done by RT-PCR. The instrument was a NextSeq 550. Clones were called with MiXCR by TCRdb after fastp trimmed the public reads at Q25, and only in-frame beta chains were retained. Every entry covers one CDR3 protein and lists the most common genes and DNA from its rows. The sample table holds about 960,000 distinct CDR3 sequences, of which roughly 18% were seen once. The biggest ten clones account for about 6% of the sample. The sequencing input was blood, either unsorted or a sorted T cell fraction (not recorded which). The receptors come from a human donor who was either an allogeneic HSCT recipient or a stem cell or donor lymphocyte infusion donor (not recorded which). It is not recorded whose cells these are; they may come from a transplant donor.

This chain joins TRBV24-1 and TRBJ2-3; maybe TRBD1 (5 bases). CDR1 and CDR2 from the germline V gene are KGHDR and SFDVKD. Deletions cut 7 bases from V and 0 bases from J, with 16 bases between. The length of the CDR3 is 16 residues. CDR3 DNA: TGTGCCACCAGCTGGCCCAGGGCCCCTAGCACAGATACGCAGTATTTT. Translation: CATSWPRAPSTDTQYF.

This clonotype was observed many times. V and J are TRBV12-3 or TRBV12-4 and TRBJ1-2, with 9 bases matching TRBD1. The junction had 9 bases not matched to a gene; V was cut back by 5 bases and J by 5 bases. This CDR3 has 15 residues. The CDR3 DNA follows: TGTGCCAGCAGTCAGGACAGGGGACGGACTTATGGCTACACCTTC. It codes for CASSQDRGRTYGYTF.

The chain links TRBV28 to TRBJ2-1, with 12 nucleotides matching TRBD2. Germline lookup yields CDR1 MDHEN and CDR2 SYDVKM. V shed 5 bases, J shed 8 bases, and the junction held 7 bases outside the gene matches. The CDR3 runs to 15 residues. The CDR3 coding sequence is TGTGCCAGCAGTCAGCCTAGCGGGAGGGCCCATGAGCAGTTCTTC. Its translation is CASSQPSGRAHEQFF. The full variable domain, with the rest looked up from reference TRBV28 and TRBJ2-1, is DVKVTQSSRYLVKRTGEKVFLECVQDMDHENMFWYRQDPGLGLRLIYFSYDVKMKEKGDIPEGYSVSREKKERFSLILESASTNQTSMYLCASSQPSGRAHEQFFGPGTRLTVL.

The V and J genes are TRBV27 and TRBJ2-7; TRBD2 matches 7 bases. Trimming removed 0 bases from V and 5 bases from J; junction bases left unmatched: 4. Germline CDR1 and CDR2: MNHEY and SMNVEV (reference sequence). CDR3 length: 14 residues. The CDR3 here is CASSLSRLAHEQYF. CDR3 in DNA: TGTGCCAGCAGTTTATCGAGACTAGCCCACGAGCAGTACTTC.

This clonotype was counted a few times. The chain is built from TRBV5-1 and TRBJ2-7, with D perhaps matching TRBD2 (6 bases). V was shortened by 6 bases and J by 4 bases, with 11 bases between the two germline ends. The CDR3 consists of 12 residues. Germline values: CDR1 SGHRS, CDR2 YFSETQ. CDR3 region: CASTGEVYEQYF. The CDR3, as DNA: TGCGCCAGCACGGGAGAGGTATACGAGCAGTACTTC.

This clonotype has a handful of counts. The chain joins TRBV10-3 to TRBJ2-7; 9 bases line up with TRBD2. This CDR3 contains 17 residues. With V trimmed by 3 bases and J by 0 bases, 9 bases remained unmatched. Germline-derived CDR1 and CDR2 are ENHRY and SYGVKD. The CDR3 nucleotides are TGTGCCATCAGTGAAACGACTAGCGGAATCAGCTCCTACGAGCAGTACTTC. This encodes CAISETTSGISSYEQYF.

This clonotype showed up just a few times. This chain uses TRBV7-2 with TRBJ2-3; no firm D call. Germline V CDR1 and CDR2: SGHTA, FQGNSA. This CDR3 has 13 residues. The ends were cut back, 5 bases at V and 2 bases at J, with 8 bases in the middle. The CDR3: CASSRWLTDTQYF. The CDR3 DNA follows: TGTGCCAGCAGCCGGTGGCTCACAGATACGCAGTATTTT.

V usage is TRBV7-9 and J usage is TRBJ1-4; D may be TRBD1 (6 bases). This CDR3 has 15 amino acids. Germline V CDR1 and CDR2: SEHNR, FQNEAQ (reference sequence). V lost 3 bases and J 4 bases, leaving 12 bases between the germline ends. The chain's CDR3 is CASSFPGGGNEKLFF. CDR3 nucleotides: TGTGCCAGCAGCTTTCCAGGAGGGGGTAATGAAAAACTGTTTTTT.

This clonotype was seen only a few times. The chain has TRBV5-1 and TRBJ2-3; D gene ambiguous. CDR1 SGHRS and CDR2 YFSETQ come from the germline V gene. The V and J ends lost 5 bases and 1 base respectively, with 14 bases between them. CDR3 length: 15 residues. CDR3 residues: CASRRTGPGTDTQYF. CDR3 sequence (DNA): TGCGCCAGCAGACGGACGGGCCCAGGCACAGATACGCAGTATTTT.

This sequence joins TRBV12-3 or TRBV12-4 and TRBJ1-2; no reliable D call. Trimming pared 5 bases from V and 5 bases from J, leaving 6 bases between. The CDR3 covers 11 residues. This CDR3 is CASSTQYGYTF. CDR3 sequence (DNA): TGTGCCAGCAGTACCCAATATGGCTACACCTTC.

This clonotype occurred a few times. The gene calls are TRBV6-5 and TRBJ2-1, with 10 bases lining up with TRBD2. Losses at the gene ends were 0 bases for V and 5 bases for J; bases not matched to a gene: 10. The germline gives CDR1 MNHEY, CDR2 SVGAGI. The CDR3 is 18 residues long. The CDR3 is CASSYSSPSGSTNNEQFF. The DNA of the CDR3 is TGTGCCAGCAGTTACTCGAGCCCTAGCGGGAGTACCAACAATGAGCAGTTCTTC.

The V and J genes are TRBV5-6 and TRBJ2-1, with 10 bases aligning to TRBD2. J was trimmed by 3 bases and V by 2 bases; bases with no gene match: 2. The CDR3 spans 15 residues. Germline CDR1 SGHDT, CDR2 YYEEEE. The CDR3 loop reads CASSFGTSDYNEQFF. CDR3 DNA sequence: TGTGCCAGCAGCTTTGGGACTAGCGACTACAATGAGCAGTTCTTC. The full variable domain, completed using reference TRBV5-6 and TRBJ2-1, is DAGVTQSPTHLIKTRGQQVTLRCSPKSGHDTVSWYQQALGQGPQFIFQYYEEEERQRGNFPDRFSGHQFPNYSSELNVNALLLGDSALYLCASSFGTSDYNEQFFGPGTRLTVL.

This clonotype showed up just a few times. Germline and junction disagree at one end, which may indicate a read error. The rearrangement links TRBV29-1 to TRBJ2-4; D is undetermined. Per the germline V gene, CDR1 is SQVTM and CDR2 is ANQGSEA. The CDR3 is 10 residues long. The DNA for the CDR3 is TGCAGCGTTGGAAGCTGGGCCCAAGACTTC. The encoded protein is CSVGSWAQDF.

This clonotype has only a few counts. J is TRBJ1-2 and V is TRBV20-1; D is unclear. Germline V gene lookup returns CDR1 DFQATT and CDR2 SNEGSKA (reference sequence). Trimming removed 3 bases from V and 1 base from J, with 12 bases in between. The CDR3 extends over 14 amino acids. The CDR3 sequence: CSARSGENNYGYTF. Written as DNA, the CDR3 is TGCAGTGCTAGGTCTGGAGAGAATAACTATGGCTACACCTTC.

This clonotype was seen repeatedly, ten times or more. The rearrangement uses TRBV4-3 and TRBJ2-2; D tentatively fits TRBD1 or TRBD2 (5 bases each). V lost 6 bases and J lost 2, with 13 bases in between. The germline V gene has CDR1 LGHNA and CDR2 YSLEER. This CDR3 is 15 amino acids long. The CDR3 loop reads CASSRRQGNTGELFF. The CDR3 bases are TGCGCCAGCAGTAGGAGGCAGGGTAACACCGGGGAGCTGTTTTTT.

This clonotype was counted many times. The chain recombines TRBV5-1 with TRBJ1-1, with D maybe TRBD1 (5 bases). Trimming removed 2 bases from V and 5 bases from J, with 16 bases in between. This CDR3 has 15 amino acids. Germline V lookup: CDR1 SGHRS, CDR2 YFSETQ. CDR3 bases: TGCGCCAGCAGCTTCCGGACCCCCTGGGGGACTGAAGCTTTCTTT. Translation: CASSFRTPWGTEAFF.

V and J are TRBV5-6 and TRBJ2-3; D may be TRBD1 (6 bases). V lost 3 bases, J lost 5 bases, and 19 bases lay in between. This CDR3 has 16 amino acids. Germline lookup yields CDR1 SGHDT and CDR2 YYEEEE. The CDR3 region has the DNA TGTGCCAGCAGCTCGCTCCGGGACAAAGGGGTAGATACGCAGTATTTT. Translating gives CASSSLRDKGVDTQYF.

This clonotype has just a few counts. The CDR3 coding sequence is TGTGCCAGCAGCGTAGTGAGGACAGCGGGAGAGCAGTTCTTC. Translating gives CASSVVRTAGEQFF. This chain uses TRBV9 with TRBJ2-1, with D possibly being TRBD2 (7 bases). V dropped 0 bases and J dropped 10 bases, with 14 bases sitting between them. Germline-derived CDR1 and CDR2 are SGDLS and YYNGEE. The CDR3 is 14 amino acids.

This clonotype was observed a few times. The chain carries TRBV6-5 and TRBJ1-2; 8 bases agree with TRBD1. The CDR3 has 15 residues. Germline CDR1 MNHEY, CDR2 SVGAGI. V gave up 2 bases and J gave up 4 bases; unmatched junction bases: 6. CDR3 loop: CASSYEATGGYGYTF. CDR3 DNA: TGTGCCAGCAGTTACGAAGCTACAGGGGGCTATGGCTACACCTTC.

The chain has TRBV20-1 and TRBJ2-3; 11 bases fit TRBD1. Per the germline V gene, CDR1 is DFQATT and CDR2 is SNEGSKA (reference sequence). With 4 bases clipped from V and 4 bases from J, the junction kept 7 bases outside the gene matches. The CDR3 contains 15 residues. This chain's CDR3 is CSANSGQGASDTQYF. CDR3 nucleotide sequence: TGCAGTGCTAACTCCGGACAGGGGGCGTCAGATACGCAGTATTTT.

This clonotype was counted only a few times. V and J are TRBV5-1 and TRBJ1-1; maybe TRBD1 (6 bases). From germline, CDR1 is SGHRS and CDR2 YFSETQ. The germline V and J ends were trimmed by 5 bases and 4 bases, with 12 bases remaining between them. CDR3 length: 13 amino acids. The CDR3 spells CASSQGLSTEAFF. The CDR3 nucleotides read TGCGCCAGCAGTCAGGGGCTGAGCACTGAAGCTTTCTTT.

The chain employs TRBV7-2 and TRBJ1-2; D is unclear. The V and J ends lost 2 bases and 3 bases respectively, with 7 bases between them. The CDR3 extends over 13 amino acids. Germline V CDR1 and CDR2: SGHTA, FQGNSA. The CDR3 nucleotides are TGTGCCAGCAGCTTACAGAATTACTATGGCTACACCTTC. It yields the protein CASSLQNYYGYTF.

The rearrangement links TRBV4-2 to TRBJ1-5, with D possibly being TRBD1 (5 bases). V shed 0 bases and J shed 5 bases, with 14 bases lying between them. Germline V gene lookup returns CDR1 LGHNA and CDR2 YNFKEQ. The CDR3 extends over 16 amino acids. The CDR3 protein is CASSQEGIWGDQPQHF. The DNA for the CDR3 is TGTGCCAGCAGCCAAGAAGGCATATGGGGGGATCAGCCCCAGCATTTT.

This clonotype was observed at least ten times. The V and J genes are TRBV12-3 or TRBV12-4 and TRBJ2-7; D remains unclear. The ends were cut back, 6 bases at V and 7 bases at J, with 13 bases in the middle. This CDR3 region has 12 residues. CDR3 sequence (DNA): TGTGCCAGCAGCCCCGGCGGCCCGGAGCAGTACTTC. Its protein product is CASSPGGPEQYF.

This clonotype was observed a handful of times. The gene calls are TRBV4-2 and TRBJ1-1; 9 positions agree with TRBD1. Trimming removed 2 bases from V and 4 bases from J; junction bases left unmatched: 5. The CDR3 length is 15 residues. Germline V gene sequence: CDR1 LGHNA, CDR2 YNFKEQ. The CDR3 bases are TGTGCCAGCAGCCAAAGACAGGGGGGGAGCACTGAAGCTTTCTTT. It encodes CASSQRQGGSTEAFF.

This clonotype was observed a few times. This chain links TRBV27 with TRBJ1-1; TRBD1 matches at 10 bases. The trim removed 6 bases at V and 7 bases at J, leaving 17 bases unmatched. Germline V CDR1 and CDR2: MNHEY, SMNVEV (reference sequence). This CDR3 spans 17 amino acids. The CDR3 spells CASRSDRGRDWKSEAFF. The CDR3 DNA reads TGTGCCAGCAGATCAGACAGGGGGCGCGATTGGAAGAGTGAAGCTTTCTTT.

The chain carries TRBV5-1 and TRBJ1-5, with TRBD1 as a possible D gene (5 bases). Trimming removed 0 bases from V and 6 bases from J, with 10 bases in between. This CDR3 spans 14 amino acids. The V gene's germline CDR1 is SGHRS and CDR2 YFSETQ. This chain's CDR3 is CASSLAGRGQPQHF. The CDR3 DNA reads TGCGCCAGCAGCTTGGCAGGGAGGGGTCAGCCCCAGCATTTT.

The V and J genes are TRBV5-6 and TRBJ2-3; 7 bases line up with TRBD1. The germline V gene encodes CDR1 SGHDT and CDR2 YYEEEE. V lost 4 bases, J lost 4 bases, and 9 bases stayed unmatched. CDR3 length: 15 amino acids. CDR3 DNA sequence: TGTGCCAGCAGCATGCCGGGACAGCAACCAGATACGCAGTATTTT. This sequence encodes CASSMPGQQPDTQYF.